The text below deals with one T cell receptor beta chain. Antigen specificity is unknown. The primer mix had 60 Vbeta and 13 Jbeta primers. The method was immunoSEQ multiplex PCR; TCRdb's version includes in-frame clones alone and lacks a portion of them. The sample includes 150,000 or so clones, around 81% of them seen just once. This entry is derived from a study of cytomegalovirus exposure and HLA in healthy donors. Study-level information: Unique TCR beta sequences numbering about 100 million came from around 180 million T cells in an earlier analysis. General study points: Prediction of most subjects' HLA-A and HLA-B alleles by TCR beta sequences was reportedly accurate. Later analysis suggested links between common viral pathogens and several top significant clusters.

The sequence came from a woman aged 40 to 50 in good health and CMV-seronegative. Sequencing was carried out using PBMCs.

The CDR3, as DNA: TGTGCCAGCAGTGTCCGAAGCGGACAGGTGGTAGGAGATACGCAGTATTTT. Translating it yields CASSVRSGQVVGDTQYF. The J gene is TRBJ2-3, the V gene TRBV2; 7 bases match TRBD1. The CDR3 has 17 residues. Germline V gene sequence: CDR1 SNHLY, CDR2 FYNNEI. V dropped 4 bases and J dropped 5; count of bases not matched to a gene: 15.